This entry concerns a single TCR beta chain. Its antigen is not known. This entry comes from a study of vaccination and CD4 T cells after COVID-19. Study as a whole: Each person enrolled got two BNT162b2 or mRNA-1273 vaccine doses. Median time from COVID diagnosis to post-COVID sampling was over 85 days (35 to 161).

The Oncomine TCR Beta short-read assay was applied to DNA of cultured CD4+ T cells. TCRdb re-called the PCR reads through MiXCR, storing one row per CDR3 protein. The table has about 17,000 distinct CDR3 sequences, around 47% seen once; the top ten hold roughly 21%. Sample time point: late sampling 161 to 241 days after vaccination in a few convalescent patients. Sample treatment: roughly 10-day PBMC culture with coronavirus spike peptide pools or control peptides (ViraFEST assay). Researchers reported culturing two million PBMCs per well with approximately 10 IU/ml IL-2 and roughly 9.8 ug/ml peptide pools. This receptor was taken from a human donor who had recovered from COVID-19. The sequencing used CD4+ T cells from blood, cultured in vitro, collected about 7 months after SARS-CoV-2 vaccination.

The CDR3: CASSHWGVDSYTEAFF. The CDR3 nucleotides read TGTGCCAGCAGCCATTGGGGGGTCGATTCGTACACTGAAGCTTTCTTT. V gene TRBV6-1 combines with J gene TRBJ1-1; perhaps TRBD1 as D (5 bases). Per the germline V gene, CDR1 is MNHNS and CDR2 is SASEGT. The CDR3 has 16 residues. V dropped 6 bases and J dropped 3 bases, with 20 bases sitting between them.